This T cell receptor beta chain was sequenced during a study of blood T cell repertoires in COVID-19. The CDR3 has 16 amino acids. Trimming cost V 4 bases and J 3 bases, with 16 bases left between them. Germline V lookup: CDR1 MGHDK, CDR2 SYGVNS. Original processing methods: Estimation of nucleated cell counts was performed using reference gene primer amplification. Only in-frame clones appear in the TCRdb table, and some are missing; sequencing was by immunoSEQ multiplex PCR. That table furnishes V, J and clone size, whereas the DNA furnished D and trimming. The sample has about 190,000 clones; 86% are singletons.

The TCR sequence derives from a man aged 40-50 years with acute COVID-19. Material for sequencing was PBMCs or T cells enriched from blood (not recorded which). The genes are TRBV25-1 and TRBJ1-5; D perhaps matches TRBD1 (6 bases). The CDR3 DNA follows: TGTGCCAGCAGTGGCCGGGACACGATAGTCAATCAGCCCCAGCATTTT. The encoded protein is CASSGRDTIVNQPQHF. The full variable domain, in which reference TRBV25-1 and TRBJ1-5 provide the parts outside the CDR3, is EADIYQTPRYLVIGTGKKITLECSQTMGHDKMYWYQQDPGMELHLIHYSYGVNSTEKGDLSSESTVSRIRTEHFPLTLESARPSHTSQYLCASSGRDTIVNQPQHFGDGTRLSIL.